One and the same sample provided the 9 T cell receptor beta chains below, sequenced in a study of radiotherapy plus CTLA-4 blockade in lung cancer. The assay was immunoSEQ multiplex PCR, and TCRdb's table has in-frame clones only and misses some. The sample consists of 65,000 to 90,000 clones, 85% to 90% of them appearing once. Specimen: peripheral blood, collected from a patient treated with radiotherapy plus ipilimumab. The origin of the receptors is a human donor with non-small cell lung cancer who had stable disease on radiotherapy plus ipilimumab.

V is TRBV7-8 and J is TRBJ1-2; weak D call: TRBD1 (6 bases). The germline V gene has CDR1 SGHVS and CDR2 FQNEAQ. Trimming cost V 1 base and J 8 bases, with 11 bases left between them. The CDR3 is 13 amino acids. CDR3 in DNA: TGTGCCAGCAGCTTAGGAGGGGGGCAGGGCTACACCTTC. Translation: CASSLGGGQGYTF.

This chain's CDR3 is CASSDIRGNTIYF. The DNA for the CDR3 is TGTGCCAGCAGTGACATACGTGGAAACACCATATATTTT. V is TRBV6-1 and J is TRBJ1-3; D unresolved. Per germline, CDR1 MNHNS and CDR2 SASEGT. The CDR3 has 13 residues. Deletions cut 3 bases from V and 3 bases from J, with 6 bases between.

The V call is TRBV10-2, the J call TRBJ2-5, with 11 bases lining up with TRBD2. The ends lost 5 bases at V and 5 bases at J; junction bases unmatched: 10. From germline, CDR1 is WSHSY and CDR2 SAAADI. The length of the CDR3 is 16 residues. The CDR3 is CASSPLAGGPLETQYF. CDR3 coding DNA: TGCGCCAGCAGTCCTTTAGCGGGAGGGCCATTGGAGACCCAGTACTTC.

CDR3: CASSWTGGSGNTIYF. In nucleotides, the CDR3 is TGTGCCAGCAGCTGGACAGGGGGATCTGGAAACACCATATATTTT. This chain uses TRBV5-6 with TRBJ1-3; TRBD1 aligns across 10 bases. The CDR3 has 15 residues. The germline gives CDR1 SGHDT, CDR2 YYEEEE. J gave up 1 base and V 3 bases, and 1 base lay outside the gene matches.

This clone was detected a few times. The chain has TRBV19 and TRBJ1-2, with a tentative D call TRBD1 (6 bases). V was trimmed by 3 bases and J by 5 bases, leaving 16 bases between them. This CDR3 is built from 15 residues. The germline CDR1 and CDR2 sequences are LNHDA and SQIVND (reference sequence). The CDR3 loop reads CASSIPLRGTYGYTF. CDR3 DNA sequence: TGTGCCAGTAGTATCCCTCTGAGGGGGACTTATGGCTACACCTTC.

V gene TRBV19 combines with J gene TRBJ1-2; TRBD1 matches at 12 bases. The junction had 9 bases not matched to a gene; V was cut back by 6 bases and J by 7 bases. The length of the CDR3 is 15 residues. Germline V gene sequence: CDR1 LNHDA, CDR2 SQIVND (reference sequence). The CDR3 nucleotides read TGTGCCAGTAGCCGACCGGGACAGGGGGCGTTTGGCTACACCTTC. Its protein product is CASSRPGQGAFGYTF.

This chain uses TRBV15 with TRBJ2-1; D is possibly TRBD1 or TRBD2 (7 bases each). Deletions cut 0 bases from V and 9 bases from J, with 12 bases between. The CDR3 has 14 residues. Germline lookup yields CDR1 LNHNV and CDR2 YYDKDF (reference sequence). This CDR3 reads CATSREAGGGEQFF. The CDR3 nucleotides read TGTGCCACCAGCAGAGAAGCAGGGGGGGGTGAGCAGTTCTTC. The full variable domain, in which reference TRBV15 and TRBJ2-1 provide the parts outside the CDR3, is DAMVIQNPRYQVTQFGKPVTLSCSQTLNHNVMYWYQQKSSQAPKLLFHYYDKDFNNEADTPDNFQSRRPNTSFCFLDIRSPGLGDTAMYLCATSREAGGGEQFFGPGTRLTVL.

This sequence joins TRBV2 and TRBJ1-5; D uncertain. Trimming removed 8 bases at V and 0 bases at J, with 14 bases between. The CDR3 contains 15 residues. Germline V lookup: CDR1 SNHLY, CDR2 FYNNEI. The CDR3 sequence: CASGAERYSNQPQHF. The CDR3 DNA reads TGTGCCAGCGGTGCGGAAAGATATAGCAATCAGCCCCAGCATTTT. The whole variable domain, filled in from reference TRBV2 and TRBJ1-5, reads EPEVTQTPSHQVTQMGQEVILRCVPISNHLYFYWYRQILGQKVEFLVSFYNNEISEKSEIFDDQFSVERPDGSNFTLKIRSTKLEDSAMYFCASGAERYSNQPQHFGDGTRLSIL.

The chain employs TRBV7-9 and TRBJ2-7, with a tentative D call TRBD1 (5 bases). V was trimmed by 5 bases and J by 2 bases, leaving 13 bases between them. Germline-derived CDR1 and CDR2 are SEHNR and FQNEAQ (reference sequence). The CDR3 contains 14 residues. The CDR3 bases are TGTGCCAGCAGCGACTCCGACAGCCCCTACGAGCAGTACTTC. Its translation: CASSDSDSPYEQYF. Drawing the rest from reference TRBV7-9 and TRBJ2-7, the complete variable domain is DTGVSQNPRHKITKRGQNVTFRCDPISEHNRLYWYRQTLGQGPEFLTYFQNEAQLEKSRLLSDRFSAERPKGSFSTLEIQRTEQGDSAMYLCASSDSDSPYEQYFGPGTRLTVT.